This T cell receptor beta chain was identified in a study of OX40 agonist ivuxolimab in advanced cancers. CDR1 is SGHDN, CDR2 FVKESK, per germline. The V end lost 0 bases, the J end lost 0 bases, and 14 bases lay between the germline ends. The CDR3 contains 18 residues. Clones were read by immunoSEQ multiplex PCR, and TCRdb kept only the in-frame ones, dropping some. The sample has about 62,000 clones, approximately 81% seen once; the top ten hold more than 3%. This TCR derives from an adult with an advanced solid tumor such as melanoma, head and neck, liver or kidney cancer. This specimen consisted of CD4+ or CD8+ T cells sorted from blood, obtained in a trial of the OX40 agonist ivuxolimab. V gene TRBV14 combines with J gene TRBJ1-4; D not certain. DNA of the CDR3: TGTGCCAGCAGCCAAGAGCGAGGTTTCGGTGCAACTAATGAAAAACTGTTTTTT. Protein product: CASSQERGFGATNEKLFF.